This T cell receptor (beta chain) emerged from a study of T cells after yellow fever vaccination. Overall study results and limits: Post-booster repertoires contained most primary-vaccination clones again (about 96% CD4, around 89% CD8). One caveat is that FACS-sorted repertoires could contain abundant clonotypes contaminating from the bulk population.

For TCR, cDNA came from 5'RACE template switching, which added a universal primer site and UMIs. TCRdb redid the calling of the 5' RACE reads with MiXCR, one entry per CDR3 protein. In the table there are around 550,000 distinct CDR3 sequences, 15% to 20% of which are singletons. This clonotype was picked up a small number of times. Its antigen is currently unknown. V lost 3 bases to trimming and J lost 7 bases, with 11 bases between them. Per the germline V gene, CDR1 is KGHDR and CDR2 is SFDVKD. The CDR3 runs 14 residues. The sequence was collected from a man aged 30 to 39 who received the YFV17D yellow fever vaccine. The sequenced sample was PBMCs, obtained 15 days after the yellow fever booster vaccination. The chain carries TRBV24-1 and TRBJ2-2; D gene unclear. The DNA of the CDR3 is TGTGCCACCAGTGATACGTCAGTCGGCGGGGAGCTGTTTTTT. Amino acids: CATSDTSVGGELFF.